The 5 T cell receptor beta chains below come from one sample, sequenced in a study of blood T cell repertoires in COVID-19. Some clones are missing from TCRdb's copy, which holds only in-frame ones; the method was immunoSEQ multiplex PCR. The repertoire holds fewer than 350,000 clones, 81% seen once, with under 3% in the top ten. The sequenced material came from peripheral blood. The source of these receptors is an older woman with active or convalescent COVID-19.

The V call is TRBV6-5, the J call TRBJ2-3, with D unclear. V lost 6 bases to trimming and J lost 0 bases, with 10 bases between them. Per the germline V gene, CDR1 is MNHEY and CDR2 is SVGAGI. The CDR3 has 14 amino acids. CDR3 DNA sequence: TGTGCCAGCAGGACCTCGACTAGCACAGATACGCAGTATTTT. It codes for CASRTSTSTDTQYF.

The chain has TRBV5-1 and TRBJ2-2, with 10 bases that match TRBD2. There are 16 residues in the CDR3. V lost 4 bases, J lost 2 bases, and 5 bases stayed unmatched. The germline V gene encodes CDR1 SGHRS and CDR2 YFSETQ. CDR3 amino acids: CASSPTSGANTGELFF. CDR3 DNA: TGCGCCAGCAGCCCCACTAGCGGGGCAAACACCGGGGAGCTGTTTTTT.

The chain has TRBV10-3 and TRBJ2-2; TRBD2 agrees at 16 bases. Germline lookup yields CDR1 ENHRY and CDR2 SYGVKD. The J segment lost 4 bases and the V segment lost 3 bases, leaving 5 bases of the junction unmatched. This CDR3 is 18 amino acids long. The CDR3 sequence: CAISDPGLAGGPTGELFF. In DNA, the CDR3 is TGTGCCATCAGTGACCCGGGACTAGCGGGGGGGCCCACCGGGGAGCTGTTTTTT.

The rearrangement uses TRBV4-1 and TRBJ2-5; the match to TRBD2 covers 8 bases. Germline CDR1 and CDR2: MGHRA and YSYEKL. The CDR3 extends over 17 amino acids. Germline trimming cut 1 base from V and 0 bases from J; bases unmatched to any gene: 7. In DNA, the CDR3 is TGCGCCAGCAGCCAAGGGCAAAGCGGGGGATACCAAGAGACCCAGTACTTC. Protein sequence: CASSQGQSGGYQETQYF.

V usage is TRBV10-1 and J usage is TRBJ2-3; 8 positions agree with TRBD2. CDR3 length: 15 amino acids. V shed 3 bases and J 0 bases; nucleotides not matched to a gene: 2. CDR1 is WNHNN and CDR2 is SYGVQD in the germline V gene (reference sequence). The CDR3 DNA follows: TGCGCCAGCAGTGACGGGGGGGGCAGCACAGATACGCAGTATTTT. Residues: CASSDGGGSTDTQYF.